This TCR beta chain is drawn from a study of blood T cells in healthy people across ages. This clonotype was observed at least ten times. The CDR3 is 13 residues long. After removal of 6 bases from V and 6 bases from J, the junction contained 6 bases not matched to a gene. A sample-barcoded 5' primer and a J-beta primer mix were used in a second PCR of roughly 6 to 11 cycles. CDR3-containing paired-end reads numbering at least 2.5 million came from each sample. TCRdb re-derived calls from the 5' RACE reads in MiXCR, one entry per CDR3 protein. The sample has hundreds of thousands of distinct CDR3 sequences, around 34% seen once.

Sequencing used blood. The chain links TRBV12-3 or TRBV12-4 to TRBJ1-1; 8 positions agree with TRBD1. This clonotype was obtained from a man aged 18 to 29 in good health. The CDR3 here is CASSLDRASEAFF. The CDR3 DNA reads TGTGCCAGCAGCCTGGACAGGGCGTCTGAAGCTTTCTTT.